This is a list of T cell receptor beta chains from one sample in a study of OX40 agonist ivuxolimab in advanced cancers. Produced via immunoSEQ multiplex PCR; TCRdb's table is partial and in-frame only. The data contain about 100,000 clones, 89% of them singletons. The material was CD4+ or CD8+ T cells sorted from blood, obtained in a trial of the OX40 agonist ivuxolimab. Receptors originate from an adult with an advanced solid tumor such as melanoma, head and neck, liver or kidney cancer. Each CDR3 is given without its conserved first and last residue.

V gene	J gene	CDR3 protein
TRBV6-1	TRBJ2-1	ASSEAGVSYNEQF
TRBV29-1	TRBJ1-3	SVIQGPGNTIY
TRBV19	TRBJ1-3	ASSLDGGSGNTIY
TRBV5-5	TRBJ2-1	ASSLDVGSYNEQF
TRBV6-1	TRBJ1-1	AVQGTMNTEAF
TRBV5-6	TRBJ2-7	ASSLGTGYYEQY
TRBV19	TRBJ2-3	ASSINRGTDTQY
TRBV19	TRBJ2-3	ASSIDSGPTLDTQY
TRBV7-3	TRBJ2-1	ASSLTGLDRNEQF
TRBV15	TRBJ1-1	ATTAGILNTEAF
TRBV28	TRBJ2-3	ASSLGRLTDTQY
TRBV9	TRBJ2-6	ASSPAGPGVLT
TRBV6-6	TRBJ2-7	ASQGSSYEQY
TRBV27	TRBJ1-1	ASSWAQGVGTEAF
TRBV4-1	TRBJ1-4	ASSQEGTGDEKLF
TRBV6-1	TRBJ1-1	ASSLQGWITEAF
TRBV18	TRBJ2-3	ASSPLADDTDTQY
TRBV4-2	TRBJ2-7	ASSQEDVLEQY
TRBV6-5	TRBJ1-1	ASRPGLRNTEAF
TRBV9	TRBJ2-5	ASSVGGNSLETQY
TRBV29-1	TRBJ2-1	SVRDRDEQF
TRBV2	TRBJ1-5	ASSWESNQPQH
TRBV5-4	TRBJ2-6	ASSLTGANVLT
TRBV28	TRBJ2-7	ASTPGQAPYEQY
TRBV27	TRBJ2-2	ASSPGRSGGAPGELF
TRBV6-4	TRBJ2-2	ASSDLGTGELF
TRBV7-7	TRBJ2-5	ASSPMRLGRETQY
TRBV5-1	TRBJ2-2	ASSPGQNTGELF
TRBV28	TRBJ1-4	ASSSEPTEKLF
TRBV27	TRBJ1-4	ASSLKSRNEKLF